What follows is one T cell receptor beta chain and its context. The antigen is unknown. This record belongs to a study of siplizumab effects on memory and regulatory T cells. Broader study findings: Naive T cells seemed more diverse than memory cells and seemed major alloresponse contributors. Proliferating Tregs in siplizumab cultures were never verified as suppressive.

CDR1 and CDR2 (germline): SEHNR, FQNEAQ (reference sequence). The V and J ends lost 5 bases and 1 base respectively, with 14 bases between them. This CDR3 has 15 residues. TCRdb's table, derived via immunoSEQ multiplex PCR, lists solely in-frame clones and lacks some. The table shows some 100,000 clones, with around 92% occurring only once. The sequence was obtained from a human donor in good health. Some clones in this sample may be carry-over from other donors' samples. The sample was CD4+ T cells sorted from blood. The chain carries TRBV7-9 and TRBJ1-1; the D gene is possibly TRBD1 (6 bases). CDR3: CASSNLGTRNTEAFF. CDR3 in DNA: TGTGCCAGCAGCAATCTGGGGACACGGAACACTGAAGCTTTCTTT.